This TCR beta chain originates from a study of T cells in tumors after PD-1 blockade. Across the study: Daily vismodegib 150 mg continued in a subset of anti-PD-1-treated patients.

The assay was immunoSEQ multiplex PCR, and TCRdb's table has in-frame clones only and misses some. This table holds 55,000 to 65,000 clones, roughly 75% found once. The CDR3 loop spans 13 amino acids. V was clipped by 6 bases and J by 0 bases, with 8 bases between them. Input was about 616 ng to 6,500 ng of genomic DNA from tumor or blood. The material sequenced was PBMCs, taken before anti-PD-1 treatment. The chain has TRBV12-3 or TRBV12-4 and TRBJ1-1; no reliable D call. The origin of this receptor is a human donor with basal cell carcinoma. The CDR3: CASSQQMNTEAFF. The CDR3 DNA is TGTGCCAGCAGCCAACAGATGAACACTGAAGCTTTCTTT.